A selection of T cell receptor beta chains follows, all from one sample in a study of control samples from healthy donors and cancer patients. Profiling relied on immunoSEQ multiplex PCR, and the TCRdb table lists in-frame clones only, not all of them. The repertoire has under 110,000 clones, more than 85% of them found once; the top ten carry 7.8%. Sequenced input: blood. The receptor source for this set is a man younger than 40 in good health. Both conserved end residues are part of each CDR3. D genes are given only for firm matches. Size values are once, few and many counts, or a class for expanded clones, and some rows have none.

V,size,J,D,DNA,CDR3
TRBV28,-,TRBJ1-6,TRBD1,TGTGCCAGCTGGGACAGGAGATCCTATAATTCACCCCTCCACTTT,CASWDRRSYNSPLHF
TRBV6-2/TRBV6-3,-,TRBJ1-6,-,TGTGCCAGCAGTTCGCTTACCTCCGGGACACATAATTCACCCCTCCACTTT,CASSSLTSGTHNSPLHF
TRBV10-3,-,TRBJ2-6,TRBD2,TGTGCCATCAGTGAGTCGGCGGGGGGCCTAGGGGCCAACGTCCTGACTTTC,CAISESAGGLGANVLTF
TRBV4-2,-,TRBJ2-1,TRBD2,TGTGCCAGCAGCCAATCGGGGGGGGGCTACAATGAGCAGTTCTTC,CASSQSGGGYNEQFF
TRBV7-2,-,TRBJ1-3,TRBD1,TGTGCCAGCAGCTTAGGCTATCAACAGGGGGCTTTTGGAAACACCATATATTTT,CASSLGYQQGAFGNTIYF
TRBV7-9,-,TRBJ1-2,-,TGTGCCAGCAGCTCCCAGTGGTGGTATGGCTACACCTTC,CASSSQWWYGYTF
TRBV20-1,-,TRBJ2-1,-,TGCAGTGCAAATCAAAACAATGAGCAGTTCTTC,CSANQNNEQFF
TRBV7-8,-,TRBJ2-1,TRBD2,TGTGCCAGCAGCTTAGCGGGAGGGCCTATCAATGAGCAGTTCTTC,CASSLAGGPINEQFF
TRBV28,once,TRBJ1-5,TRBD1,TGTGCCAGCAGTCCTAGTAGATGGGACAGGGCAATATATCAGCCCCAGCATTTT,CASSPSRWDRAIYQPQHF
TRBV5-4,-,TRBJ2-1,-,TGTGCCAGCTTGGGAAGCCCAGGGGACAATGAGCAGTTCTTC,CASLGSPGDNEQFF
TRBV28,-,TRBJ2-2,-,TGTGCCAGCAGCTCCTGGGACTCCATCTCTAACACCGGGGAGCTGTTTTTT,CASSSWDSISNTGELFF
TRBV4-2,-,TRBJ2-3,TRBD1,TGTGCCAGCAGCCAAGATTTCGGGGACAGGGGATATACGCAGTATTTT,CASSQDFGDRGYTQYF
TRBV19,few,TRBJ2-3,TRBD2,TGTGCCAGTAGAGATAGCGGGGGGGCCGATACGCAGTATTTT,CASRDSGGADTQYF
TRBV24-1,-,TRBJ2-3,-,TGTGCCACCAGTGACTCCGAGAGGACGGACACAGATACGCAGTATTTT,CATSDSERTDTDTQYF
TRBV6-5,-,TRBJ1-2,-,TGTGCCAGCAGTACCGTACAGGGATATGGCTACACCTTC,CASSTVQGYGYTF
TRBV7-9,-,TRBJ2-1,-,TGTGCCAGCAGCCTTCGGACAGAGGCGTTCAGATCCTACAATGAGCAGTTCTTC,CASSLRTEAFRSYNEQFF
TRBV24-1,-,TRBJ2-3,-,TGTGCCACCAGTGATAATTGGGGGACAGATACGCAGTATTTT,CATSDNWGTDTQYF
TRBV24-1,-,TRBJ2-3,TRBD2,TGTGCCACCAGTGATTCTAAGGGACTAGCGGGGGGGATGGCAGATACGCAGTATTTT,CATSDSKGLAGGMADTQYF
TRBV12-3/TRBV12-4,-,TRBJ2-7,TRBD2,TGTGCCAGCAGTTTTGCGGCCGGGGGGGAGCAGTACTTC,CASSFAAGGEQYF
TRBV4-1,-,TRBJ1-2,TRBD1,TGCGCCAGCAGCCAAGAATGGGCAGGGGGGCGATATGGCTACACCTTC,CASSQEWAGGRYGYTF
TRBV5-4,-,TRBJ1-6,TRBD1,TGTGCCAGCCGGACAGGGGATGGAACCTATAATTCACCCCTCCACTTT,CASRTGDGTYNSPLHF
TRBV18,-,TRBJ1-1,-,TGTGCCAACTCACCGGTAAGCAGGGCCGACACTGAAGCTTTCTTT,CANSPVSRADTEAFF
TRBV10-3,-,TRBJ1-1,-,TGTGCCATCAGTGAAGCACAGACCAAGAACACTGAAGCTTTCTTT,CAISEAQTKNTEAFF
TRBV5-8,-,TRBJ2-4,-,TGTGCCAGCAGCACAAGACAGGATTTGGTCAAAAACATTCAGTACTTC,CASSTRQDLVKNIQYF
TRBV2,few,TRBJ1-5,-,TGTGCCAGCAGTGAGCCCAGGGTCGGCAATCAGCCCCAGCATTTT,CASSEPRVGNQPQHF
TRBV5-1,-,TRBJ2-2,-,TGCGCCAGCAGCTTGTTCGCAGGGGTTGGGGAGCTGTTTTTT,CASSLFAGVGELFF
TRBV27,-,TRBJ1-4,-,TGTGCCAGCAGTTTCTGGGCAGAAACTAATGAAAAACTGTTTTTT,CASSFWAETNEKLFF
TRBV5-5,-,TRBJ1-2,-,TGTGCCAGCCACCCAGGGGTGTCAGGCCCCTGGGGCTACACCTTC,CASHPGVSGPWGYTF
TRBV7-2,-,TRBJ2-5,-,TGTGCCAGCAGCGCCCCCCACCAAGCCCAGTACTTC,CASSAPHQAQYF
TRBV7-2,-,TRBJ2-3,TRBD2,TGTGCCAGCAGCTCGACAGACAGGGCGGGAGGGGCGGATACGCAGTATTTT,CASSSTDRAGGADTQYF
TRBV10-3,-,TRBJ2-1,TRBD2,TGTGCCATCAGTGACAGAGGAAGGACTAGCTACCCTTACAATGAGCAGTTCTTC,CAISDRGRTSYPYNEQFF
TRBV24-1,-,TRBJ1-4,TRBD1,TGTGCCACCAGTGATTCCCGGACAGGGAAGAATGAAAAACTGTTTTTT,CATSDSRTGKNEKLFF
TRBV6-2/TRBV6-3,-,TRBJ1-1,-,TGTGCCAGCAGTTACTTGTGGGGGGCCAACACTGAAGCTTTCTTT,CASSYLWGANTEAFF
TRBV30,-,TRBJ2-2,TRBD1,TGTGCCTCCTCGAACCGCCGGGACAGGGTCACCGGGGAGCTGTTTTTT,CASSNRRDRVTGELFF
TRBV6-4,-,TRBJ2-2,-,TGTGCCAGCAGTGACTCGGCAGGGAACACCGGGGAGCTGTTTTTT,CASSDSAGNTGELFF
TRBV5-1,-,TRBJ2-3,-,TGCGCCAGCAGCTTATCTAGCACAGATACGCAGTATTTT,CASSLSSTDTQYF
TRBV19,-,TRBJ1-1,-,TGTGCCAGTAGCCAGCGACAGCATTGGAACACTGAAGCTTTCTTT,CASSQRQHWNTEAFF
TRBV5-3,-,TRBJ2-5,TRBD2,TGTGCCAGAAGCTCAGCGCCATTCGGACTAGCGGGGGTAGAGACCCAGTACTTC,CARSSAPFGLAGVETQYF
TRBV27,-,TRBJ2-7,TRBD1,TGTGCCAGCAGTTTCGGCATGGGACAGAACTACGAGCAGTACTTC,CASSFGMGQNYEQYF
TRBV2,once,TRBJ1-2,-,TGTGCCAGCAGTGAAAATTGGGACCGAGGGGGATATGGCTACACCTTC,CASSENWDRGGYGYTF
TRBV7-9,-,TRBJ2-3,-,TGTGCCAGCAGCCAAAATAAGGGGGATTCCCGCACAGATACGCAGTATTTT,CASSQNKGDSRTDTQYF
TRBV4-1,-,TRBJ2-2,TRBD1,TGCGCCAGCAGCCTGGGACAGGGGGCGAGCACCGGGGAGCTGTTTTTT,CASSLGQGASTGELFF
TRBV7-2,once,TRBJ2-5,-,TGTGCCAGCAGCTGGGACAGATACCCGGGGGACCAGTACTTC,CASSWDRYPGDQYF
TRBV9,-,TRBJ1-2,-,TGTGCCAGCAGAGGGAGGGGAAAAGAGAACTATGGCTACACCTTC,CASRGRGKENYGYTF
TRBV19,-,TRBJ1-6,-,TGTGCCAGTAATCGGGACCCTTATAATTCACCCCTCCACTTT,CASNRDPYNSPLHF
TRBV27,-,TRBJ1-2,TRBD1,TGTGCCAGCAGTTCCAACGCGGGACAGGGGGCATCTGGCTACACCTTC,CASSSNAGQGASGYTF
TRBV27,-,TRBJ1-6,-,TGTGCCAGCAGTCCCGGGTTCTTGGGGGATTCACCCCTCCACTTT,CASSPGFLGDSPLHF
TRBV11-2,-,TRBJ2-5,TRBD1,TGTGCCAGCAGCTTAGTGAGGGGGCGGGAGACCCAGTACTTC,CASSLVRGRETQYF